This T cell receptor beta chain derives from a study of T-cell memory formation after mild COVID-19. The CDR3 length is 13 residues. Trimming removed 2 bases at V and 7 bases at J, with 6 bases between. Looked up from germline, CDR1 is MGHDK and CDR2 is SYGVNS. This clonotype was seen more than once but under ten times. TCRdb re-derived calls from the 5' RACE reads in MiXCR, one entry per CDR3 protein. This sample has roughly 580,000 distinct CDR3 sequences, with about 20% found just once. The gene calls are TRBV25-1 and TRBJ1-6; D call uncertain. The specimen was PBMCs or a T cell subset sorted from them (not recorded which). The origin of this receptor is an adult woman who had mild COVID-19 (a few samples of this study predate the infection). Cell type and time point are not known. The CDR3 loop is CASSEVANSPLHF. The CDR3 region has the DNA TGTGCCAGCAGTGAAGTAGCAAATTCACCCCTCCACTTT.